This TCR beta chain was profiled in a study of blood T cell repertoires in COVID-19. The germline V and J ends were trimmed by 2 bases and 4 bases, with 4 bases remaining between them. The CDR3 contains 12 residues. The germline CDR1 and CDR2 sequences are SGHTA and FQGNSA. In the source study's methods: Amplifying reference gene primers gave estimates of nucleated cell counts. Sequencing was performed with immunoSEQ multiplex PCR; in TCRdb, only in-frame clones are kept and a portion is missing. Clonal size and the V and J genes are those of that table, whereas D and trimming came from the DNA. The sample has approximately 190,000 clones, under 90% seen once.

Sequencing input: peripheral blood. The receptor was derived from a man between 60 and 70 years old with acute or convalescent COVID-19. The rearrangement uses TRBV7-2 and TRBJ2-3; the D is unclear. The CDR3 protein is CASSLYSDTQYF. CDR3 DNA: TGTGCCAGCAGCTTATATTCAGATACGCAGTATTTT.